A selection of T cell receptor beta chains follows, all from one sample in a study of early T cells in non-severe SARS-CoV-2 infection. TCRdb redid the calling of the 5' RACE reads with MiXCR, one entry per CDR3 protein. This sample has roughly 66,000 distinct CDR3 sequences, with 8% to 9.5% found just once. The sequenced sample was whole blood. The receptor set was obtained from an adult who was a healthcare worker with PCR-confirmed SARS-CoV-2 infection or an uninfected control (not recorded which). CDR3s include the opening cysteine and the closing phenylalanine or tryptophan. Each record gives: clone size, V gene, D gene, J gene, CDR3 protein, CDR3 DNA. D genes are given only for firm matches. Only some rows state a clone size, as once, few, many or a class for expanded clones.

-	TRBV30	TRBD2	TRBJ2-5	CAWSPIGGETQYF	TGTGCCTGGAGTCCTATCGGGGGGGAGACCCAGTACTTC
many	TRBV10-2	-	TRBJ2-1	CASRWTPTTDNEQFF	TGCGCCAGCAGATGGACCCCCACGACGGACAATGAGCAGTTCTTC
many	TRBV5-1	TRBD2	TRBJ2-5	CASSPMTSGSGETQYF	TGCGCCAGCAGCCCCATGACTAGCGGGAGTGGAGAGACCCAGTACTTC
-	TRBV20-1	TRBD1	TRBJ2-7	CSASGGQGVSEQYF	TGCAGTGCTTCTGGGGGACAGGGGGTTAGCGAGCAGTACTTC
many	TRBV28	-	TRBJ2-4	CASSSSTNVGIQYF	TGTGCCAGCAGTTCATCGACTAACGTCGGCATTCAGTACTTC
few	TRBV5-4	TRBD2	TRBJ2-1	CASSLGGGTRPYNEQFF	TGTGCCAGCAGCTTGGGTGGCGGGACTAGGCCCTACAATGAGCAGTTCTTC
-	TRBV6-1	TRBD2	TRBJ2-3	CASSEGAGGPQDTQYF	TGTGCCAGCAGTGAGGGGGCGGGAGGGCCTCAAGATACGCAGTATTTT
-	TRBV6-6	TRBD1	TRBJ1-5	CASSRQGGGYSNQPQHF	TGTGCCAGCAGTAGACAGGGAGGGGGGTATAGCAATCAGCCCCAGCATTTT
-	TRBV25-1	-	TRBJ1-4	CASSSPWGGPREKLFF	TGTGCCAGCAGTTCCCCTTGGGGGGGGCCGAGGGAAAAACTGTTTTTT
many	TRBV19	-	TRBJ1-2	CASSILGPNYGYTF	TGTGCCAGTAGTATCCTGGGACCCAACTATGGCTACACCTTC